What follows is one TCR beta chain and its context. The data stem from a study of blood T cells in healthy people across ages. It was with a sample-barcoded 5' primer and a J-beta primer mix that a second PCR of roughly 7 to 12 cycles was run. TCRdb used MiXCR to reprocess the 5' RACE reads, holding one entry per CDR3 protein. Seen here are hundreds of thousands of distinct CDR3 sequences, 56% observed once, and the top ten hold under 30%. The V end was cut by 1 base, the J end by 2 bases, with 17 bases between. CDR1 and CDR2 from the germline V gene are SGHRS and YFSETQ. This CDR3 contains 17 residues.

The source of this sequence is a man aged 40-50 years in good health. The V call is TRBV5-1, the J call TRBJ2-3; D remains ambiguous. The sample was blood. The CDR3 sequence: CASSLNVIVGNTDTQYF. CDR3 nucleotide sequence: TGCGCCAGCAGCTTGAATGTGATCGTGGGGAACACAGATACGCAGTATTTT.